The source of this TCR beta chain is a study of lymphopenia after photon versus proton radiotherapy. The study, taken as a whole, reports: In patients who died, overall survival fell as post-nadir TCR diversity dropped more.

Trimming left V 0 bases short and J 10 bases short, with 9 bases between. Germline CDR1 WNHNN, CDR2 SYGVQD (reference sequence). This CDR3 contains 12 residues. Libraries were prepared by immunoSEQ multiplex PCR; TCRdb keeps only in-frame clonotypes and omits some of them. The sample yields 15,000 to 20,000 clones, approximately 84% seen once. This clone appeared a single time. Its antigen is not known. The chain is built from TRBV10-1 and TRBJ1-1; D call uncertain. The receptor comes from a man aged 70-80 years with pancreatic cancer. Material: peripheral blood, obtained from a patient treated with proton-based radiotherapy. The CDR3 sequence is CASSESGKGAFF. The DNA of the CDR3 is TGCGCCAGCAGTGAGTCGGGGAAAGGAGCTTTCTTT.